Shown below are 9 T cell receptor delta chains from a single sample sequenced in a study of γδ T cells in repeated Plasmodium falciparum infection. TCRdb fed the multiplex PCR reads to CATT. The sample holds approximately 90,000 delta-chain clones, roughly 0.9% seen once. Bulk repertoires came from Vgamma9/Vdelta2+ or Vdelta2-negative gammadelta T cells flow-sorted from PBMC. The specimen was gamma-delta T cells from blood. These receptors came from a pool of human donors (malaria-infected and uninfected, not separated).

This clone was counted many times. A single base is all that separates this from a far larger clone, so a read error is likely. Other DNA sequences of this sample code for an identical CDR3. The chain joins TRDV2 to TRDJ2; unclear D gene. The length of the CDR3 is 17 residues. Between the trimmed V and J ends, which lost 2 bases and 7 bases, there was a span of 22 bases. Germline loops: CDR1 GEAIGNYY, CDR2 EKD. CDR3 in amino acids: CACDKVGDPSRKAQLFF. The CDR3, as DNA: TGTGCCTGTGACAAGGTGGGTGATCCAAGTAGGAAAGCACAACTCTTCTTT.

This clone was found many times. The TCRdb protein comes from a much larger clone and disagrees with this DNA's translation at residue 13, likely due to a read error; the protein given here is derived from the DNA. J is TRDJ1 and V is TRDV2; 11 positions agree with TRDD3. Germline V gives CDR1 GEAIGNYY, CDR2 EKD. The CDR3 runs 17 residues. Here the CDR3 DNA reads TGTGCCTGTGACCTGGTACTGGGGGATAGCACGACCGGTAAACTCATCTTT. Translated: CACDLVLGDSTTGKLIF.

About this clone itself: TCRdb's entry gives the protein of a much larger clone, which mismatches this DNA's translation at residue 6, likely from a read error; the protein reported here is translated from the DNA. The CDR3 spells CALGEISNAPRYWGGLIF. Written as DNA, the CDR3 is TGTGCTCTTGGGGAAATCAGTAATGCTCCCAGATACTGGGGGGGCCTCATCTTT. The genes are TRDV1 and TRDJ1, with 8 bases identical to TRDD3. From germline, CDR1 is TSWWSYY and CDR2 QGS. This CDR3 has 18 amino acids. V lost 2 bases to trimming and J lost 11 bases; unmatched junction nucleotides: 22.

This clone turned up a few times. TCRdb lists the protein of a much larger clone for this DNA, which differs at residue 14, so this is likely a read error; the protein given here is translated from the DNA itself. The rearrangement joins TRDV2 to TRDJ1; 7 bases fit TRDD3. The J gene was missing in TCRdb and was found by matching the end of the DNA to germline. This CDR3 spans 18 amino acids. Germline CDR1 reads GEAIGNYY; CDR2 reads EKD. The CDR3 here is CACDTVAGPGGHTNKLIF. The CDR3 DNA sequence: TGTGCCTGTGACACCGTCGCTGGCCCTGGGGGGCACACCAATAAACTCATCTTT.

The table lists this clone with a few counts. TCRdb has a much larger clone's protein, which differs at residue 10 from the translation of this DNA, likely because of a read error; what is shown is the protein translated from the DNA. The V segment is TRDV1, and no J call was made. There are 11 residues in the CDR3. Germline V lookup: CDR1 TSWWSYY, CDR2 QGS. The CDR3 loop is CALGENRKLTF. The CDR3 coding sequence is TGTGCTCTTGGGGAAAATCGTAAACTCACCTTT.

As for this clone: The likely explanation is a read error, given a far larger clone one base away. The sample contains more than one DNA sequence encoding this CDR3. CDR3 in amino acids: CALGALPILTGGPSKLIF. DNA of the CDR3: TGTGCTCTTGGGGCTCTTCCAATACTCACTGGGGGCCCCTCAAAACTCATCTTT. The genes are TRDV1 and TRDJ1; 8 bases agree with TRDD3. No J gene is reported in TCRdb; it was inferred here by comparing the DNA with germline. The V gene's germline CDR1 is TSWWSYY and CDR2 QGS. The CDR3 is 18 residues long. V lost 4 bases and J lost 8; bases outside the gene matches: 21.

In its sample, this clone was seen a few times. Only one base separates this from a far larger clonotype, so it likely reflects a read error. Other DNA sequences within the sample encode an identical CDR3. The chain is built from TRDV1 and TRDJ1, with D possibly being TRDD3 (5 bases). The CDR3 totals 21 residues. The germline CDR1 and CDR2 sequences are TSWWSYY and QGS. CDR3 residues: CALGELSFPLLFRSYTDKLIF. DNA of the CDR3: TGCGCTCTTGGGGAACTTTCTTTCCCCCTGCTATTCCGCTCTTACACCGATAAACTCATCTTT.

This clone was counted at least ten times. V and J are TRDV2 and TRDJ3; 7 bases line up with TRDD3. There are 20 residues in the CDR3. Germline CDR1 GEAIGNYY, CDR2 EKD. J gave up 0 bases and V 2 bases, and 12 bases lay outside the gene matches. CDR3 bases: TGTGCCTGTGACAAACTTTGGGGGGATCTCGACTCCTGGGACACCCGACAGATGTTTTTC. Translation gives CACDKLWGDLDSWDTRQMFF.

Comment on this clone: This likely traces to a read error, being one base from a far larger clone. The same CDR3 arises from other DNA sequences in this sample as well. CDR3 nucleotides: TGTGCCCTTGGGGAACTGGGTTCTTGGGGGATACGAGACGGCGATAAACTCATCTTT. Translating gives CALGELGSWGIRDGDKLIF. The chain carries TRDV1 and TRDJ1; 11 nucleotides match TRDD3. CDR1 TSWWSYY and CDR2 QGS come from the germline V gene. The CDR3 is 19 residues long.